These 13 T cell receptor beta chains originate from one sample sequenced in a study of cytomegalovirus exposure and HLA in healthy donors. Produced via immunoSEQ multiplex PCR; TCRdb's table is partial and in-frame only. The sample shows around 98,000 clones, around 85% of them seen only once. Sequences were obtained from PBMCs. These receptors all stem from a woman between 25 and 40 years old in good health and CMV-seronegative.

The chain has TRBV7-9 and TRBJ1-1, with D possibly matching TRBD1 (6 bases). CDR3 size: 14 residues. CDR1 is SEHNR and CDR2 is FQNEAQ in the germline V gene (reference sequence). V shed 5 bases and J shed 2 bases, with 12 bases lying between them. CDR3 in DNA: TGTGCCAGCAGCCCTGACAGGCCCAACACTGAAGCTTTCTTT. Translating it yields CASSPDRPNTEAFF.

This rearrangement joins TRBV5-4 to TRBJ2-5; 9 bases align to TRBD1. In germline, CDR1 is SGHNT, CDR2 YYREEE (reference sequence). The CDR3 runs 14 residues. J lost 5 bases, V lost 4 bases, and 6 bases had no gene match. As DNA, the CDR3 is TGTGCCAGCAGCCTACAGGGGGCAGGCGAGACCCAGTACTTC. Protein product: CASSLQGAGETQYF.

CDR3 sequence (DNA): TGTGCCAGCGAGGGCGACCCCGATAACTATGGCTACACCTTC. It yields the protein CASEGDPDNYGYTF. The V call is TRBV28, the J call TRBJ1-2, with D uncertain. The length of the CDR3 is 14 residues. V was shortened by 8 bases and J by 1 base, with 14 bases between the two germline ends. Germline assignment: CDR1 MDHEN and CDR2 SYDVKM.

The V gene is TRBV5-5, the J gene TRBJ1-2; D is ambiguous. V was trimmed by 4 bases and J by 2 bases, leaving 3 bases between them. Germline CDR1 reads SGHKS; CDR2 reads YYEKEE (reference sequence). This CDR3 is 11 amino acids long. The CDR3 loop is CASSENYGYTF. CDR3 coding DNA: TGTGCCAGCAGCGAGAACTATGGCTACACCTTC.

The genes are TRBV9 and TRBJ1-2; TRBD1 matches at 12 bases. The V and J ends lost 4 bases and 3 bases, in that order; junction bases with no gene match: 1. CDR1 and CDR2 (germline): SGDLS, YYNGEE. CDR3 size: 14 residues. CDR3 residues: CASSRDRGHYGYTF. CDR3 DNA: TGTGCCAGCAGCAGGGACAGGGGGCACTATGGCTACACCTTC.

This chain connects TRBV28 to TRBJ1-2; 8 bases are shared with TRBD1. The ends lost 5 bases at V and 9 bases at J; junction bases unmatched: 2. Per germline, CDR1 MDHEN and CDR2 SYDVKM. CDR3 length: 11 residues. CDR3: CASSTGGRYTF. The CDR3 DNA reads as TGTGCCAGCAGTACAGGGGGGCGCTACACCTTC.

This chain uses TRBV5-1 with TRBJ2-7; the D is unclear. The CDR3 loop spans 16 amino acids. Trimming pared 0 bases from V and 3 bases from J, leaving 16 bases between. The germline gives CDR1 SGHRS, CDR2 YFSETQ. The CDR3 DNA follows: TGCGCCAGCAGCTTGGACCCCTCCACCCGCGACTACGAGCAGTACTTC. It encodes CASSLDPSTRDYEQYF.

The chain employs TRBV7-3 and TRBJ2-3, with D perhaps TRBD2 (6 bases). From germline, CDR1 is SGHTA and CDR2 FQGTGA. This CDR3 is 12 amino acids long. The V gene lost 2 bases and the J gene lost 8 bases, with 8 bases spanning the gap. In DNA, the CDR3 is TGTGCCAGCAGCTTAGGCGGGGCTACGCAGTATTTT. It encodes CASSLGGATQYF.

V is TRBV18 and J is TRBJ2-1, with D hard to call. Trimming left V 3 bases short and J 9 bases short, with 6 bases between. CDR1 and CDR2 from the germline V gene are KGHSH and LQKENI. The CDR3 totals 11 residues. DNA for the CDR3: TGTGCCAGCTCACCTGGGCCTGAGCAGTTCTTC. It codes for CASSPGPEQFF.

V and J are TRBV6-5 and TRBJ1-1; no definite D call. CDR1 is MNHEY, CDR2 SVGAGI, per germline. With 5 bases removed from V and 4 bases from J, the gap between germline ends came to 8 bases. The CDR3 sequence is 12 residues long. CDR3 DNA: TGTGCCAGCAGTGCCGGGGTCACTGAAGCTTTCTTT. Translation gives CASSAGVTEAFF.

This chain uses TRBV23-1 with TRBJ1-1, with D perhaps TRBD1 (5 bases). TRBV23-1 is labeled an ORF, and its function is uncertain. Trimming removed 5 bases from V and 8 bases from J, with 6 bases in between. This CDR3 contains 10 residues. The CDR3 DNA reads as TGCGCCAGCAGTTACAGGGAAGCTTTCTTT. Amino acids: CASSYREAFF.

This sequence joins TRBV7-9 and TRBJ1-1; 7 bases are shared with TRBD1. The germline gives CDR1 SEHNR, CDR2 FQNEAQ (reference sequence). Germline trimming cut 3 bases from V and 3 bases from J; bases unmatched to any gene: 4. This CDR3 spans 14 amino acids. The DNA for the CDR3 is TGTGCCAGCAGCTTGGTACAGGGGTACACTGAAGCTTTCTTT. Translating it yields CASSLVQGYTEAFF.

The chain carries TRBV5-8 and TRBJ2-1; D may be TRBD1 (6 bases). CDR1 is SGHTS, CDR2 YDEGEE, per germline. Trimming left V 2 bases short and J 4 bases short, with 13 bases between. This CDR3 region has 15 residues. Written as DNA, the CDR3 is TGTGCCAGCAGCTTTGGGGGCGGAATTTACAATGAGCAGTTCTTC. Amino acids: CASSFGGGIYNEQFF.